This record looks at one TCR beta chain sequence and its context. This clonotype was counted between two and nine times. Its antigen remains unidentified. No much larger clone is present one base from it, and per-base qualities are unavailable. The data were taken from a study of T-cell reconstitution after alpha-beta-depleted transplantation in children (dated by TCRdb to 2016 to 2018). A note on the overall study: Using TCR repertoire profiling, the study quantitatively followed how T-cell immune reconstitution unfolded in children after TCRalphabeta/CD19-depleted allogeneic hematopoietic cell transplantation.

V is reduced by 3 bases and J by 5 bases, leaving a spacing of 7 bases between them. Sequences DFQATT (CDR1) and SNEGSKA (CDR2) are obtained from the germline V gene (reference sequence). The CDR3 sequence holds 11 residues, the cysteine and phenylalanine included. The sequence is cut down to CDR3 DNA, 33 bases in frame from base 1. The receptor library was made with PCR. Sequencing was carried out with an Illumina HiSeq 2500. To normalize quantification of the TCRbeta repertoire, the TCR libraries were built with molecular barcoding that relied on unique molecular identifiers. The raw public data were reprocessed by TCRdb itself: fastp quality trimming at Q25, MiXCR clonotype calling, in-frame beta chains only. Each CDR3 protein gets just one entry, which takes the most common genes and DNA from the rows behind it. Within this sample are roughly 420,000 distinct CDR3 sequences, with around 15% of them counted one time only. 25% to 35% of the sample comes from the top ten.

The research as a whole found: In some patients, the high TCRbeta diversity seen at day 60 was put down to recipient T cells and intrathymic progenitors that had survived conditioning. The apparently early alphabetaT-cell count recovery about two months after transplant was reportedly dependent on only several hundred rapidly expanded clones derived from non-depleted graft cells. The frequencies of hyperexpanded clones fell over the following months, and after one year, T-cell counts and TCRbeta diversity were mostly attributed to newly produced T cells.

The meaning of the sample's treatment or condition label: allogeneic hematopoietic cell transplantation with graft depleted of TCRalphabeta T cells and CD19 B cells. TCRalphabeta/CD19-depleted allogeneic hematopoietic cell grafts were given to the transplant recipients, all of whom were children. The chain uses TRBV20-1 and TRBJ2-5, with no reliable assignment of the D segment. This TCR was sampled from a boy younger than two who had a stem cell transplant for Wiskott-Aldrich syndrome, so the T cells may come from the graft donor. The specimen comprised PBMCs, mostly from graft donor cells, sampled 360 days after TCRalphabeta/CD19-depleted stem cell transplant. The nucleotide sequence is TGCAGTGCTAGCGTGGGCGAGACCCAGTACTTC. Protein translation: CSASVGETQYF.